The entry below gives a single TCR beta chain sequence along with its context. This clone's antigen is unknown. No base quality information exists; no much larger clone differs at one position. TCRbeta CDR3 regions were amplified from genomic DNA by means of the immunoSEQ Assay, a bias-controlled multiplex PCR. For the original study's pipeline: The number of nucleated cells in each sample was estimated by amplification of reference gene primers within the assay. To quantify the absolute abundance of each unique TCRbeta CDR3 rearrangement, sequence reads were collapsed and filtered. Productive Simpson clonality was computed per sample as the square root of Simpson's diversity index over productive rearrangements. As stored in TCRdb, this immuneACCESS dataset retains in-frame rearrangements with V and J assigned. A fraction of the clones does not appear; measured against another copy, unresolved V genes explain less than half of the discrepancy, and the remainder lacks a known reason. For V, J and clone size, that table is used; D and trimming come from the DNA. Counted in this sample were 400,000 or so clones; 90% of them appeared once. In total, the top ten clones hold approximately 0.55% of the sample.

Including the terminal cysteine and phenylalanine, the CDR3 comprises 15 residues. The kept DNA is CDR3 alone, 45 bases in frame from the first base. CDR1 and CDR2, per the germline V gene, are SGHDT and YYEEEE. Compared with germline, V lacks 2 bases and J lacks 4 bases; bases without a gene match: 4. This record belongs to a study of blood T cell repertoires in COVID-19 (TCRdb year 2020). For the wider study: Samples covering the acute and convalescent phases of COVID-19 were provided by collaborators in the United States, Italy and Spain. The material from the prospective study consisted of cDNA or gDNA derived from T cells, B-cell-depleted T cells, or PBMCs. Subjects who had been exposed to COVID-19, were actively infected with it, or had recovered from it provided the deeply sampled blood TCRbeta repertoires that made up the dataset. The repertoires were released in a freely available public database meant as a resource for research on the immune response to SARS-CoV-2. The samples were drawn from two sources: the first 160 participants of the ongoing ImmuneRACE study, and 1,000 to 1,500 subjects contributed by 6 global collaborators. The sample metadata nearly always contained a de-identified subject ID, COVID-19 status, age in years and sex. Where HLA class I and class II types were available, the types were taken from metadata supplied by the sample provider, not from assay-based typing.

Paper-wide results and their limitations: The amount of clinical and demographic metadata varied by source and participant and was provided uncurated.

In the prospective study, participants were roughly 18 to 100 years old, resided in about two dozen geographic areas of the United States, and were enrolled through a virtual design. In the prospective study, cohorts were assigned on the basis of participant-reported clinical history obtained from a screening survey and a study questionnaire. ImmuneRACE Cohort 3 recovered participants were defined by two consecutive negative NP/OP PCR tests, healthcare professional clearance, or symptom resolution. In the prospective study, whole blood, serum and a nasopharyngeal or oropharyngeal swab were collected from each participant by mobile phlebotomists. Over a roughly 2-month period, participants in the prospective study had the option of providing additional blood draws and questionnaires. Before DNA extraction, blood samples from the prospective study were shipped at room temperature or frozen.

The TCR sequence derives from a young man who had recovered from COVID-19. The material sequenced was PBMCs or T cells enriched from blood (not recorded which). The sequence is built from TRBV5-6 and TRBJ2-5, with 11 bases aligning to TRBD1. The nucleotides are TGTGCCAGCAGCTTAAGGACAGGGGGCCTAGAGACCCAGTACTTC. Translated, this is CASSLRTGGLETQYF.